This T cell receptor beta chain was captured by sequencing in a study of control samples from healthy donors and cancer patients. Measured with immunoSEQ multiplex PCR; TCRdb has only the in-frame clones, and not every one. The profile shows some 110,000 clones, about 80% of them singletons. V shed 7 bases and J shed 4 bases, with 17 bases lying between them. The germline gives CDR1 SGHNT, CDR2 YYREEE (reference sequence). This CDR3 has 14 amino acids. The sequence was obtained from a woman in her fifties or sixties in good health. Sequenced material: blood. The chain links TRBV5-4 to TRBJ1-1, with D possibly matching TRBD1 (5 bases). The CDR3 loop reads CASGLGGAVTEAFF. As DNA, the CDR3 is TGTGCCAGCGGCCTGGGTGGGGCGGTCACTGAAGCTTTCTTT.